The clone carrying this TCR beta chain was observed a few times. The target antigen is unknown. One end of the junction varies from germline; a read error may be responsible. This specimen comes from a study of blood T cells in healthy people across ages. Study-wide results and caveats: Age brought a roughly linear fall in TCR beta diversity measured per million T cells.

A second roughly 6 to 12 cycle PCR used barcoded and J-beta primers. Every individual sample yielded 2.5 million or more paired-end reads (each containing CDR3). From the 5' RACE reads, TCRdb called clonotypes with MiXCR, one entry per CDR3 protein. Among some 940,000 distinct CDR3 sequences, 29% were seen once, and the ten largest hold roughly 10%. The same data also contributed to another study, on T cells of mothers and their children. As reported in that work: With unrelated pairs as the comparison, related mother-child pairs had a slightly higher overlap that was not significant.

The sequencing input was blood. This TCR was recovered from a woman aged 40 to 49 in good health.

The CDR3 DNA sequence: TGTGCCGGCAGCGCCGTTACAGGGGTGAGGGGCTACGAGCAGTACTTC. Translating it yields CAGSAVTGVRGYEQYF. The chain carries TRBV7-9 and TRBJ2-7; 7 positions agree with TRBD1. The CDR3 totals 16 residues. CDR1 and CDR2 from the germline V gene are SEHNR and FQNEAQ (reference sequence).